Listed below are T cell receptor beta chains from one sample, sequenced in a study of T cells after posttransplantation cyclophosphamide. Profiling relied on immunoSEQ multiplex PCR, and the TCRdb table lists in-frame clones only, not all of them. Recorded here are tens of thousands of clones, none singletons. Sequencing was done on a sample of PBMCs. These TCRs come from a woman aged 55-69 years in good health, CMV-negative, and a related stem cell transplant donor. Both conserved end residues are part of each CDR3. D genes are given only for firm matches. Expanded clones get a size class; other rows say once, few or many, or leave the size out.

J: TRBJ2-7; size: many; V: TRBV27; D: TRBD2; DNA: TGTGCCAGCAGGGCTAGCGGGAGGTACTCCTACGAGCAGTACTTC; CDR3: CASRASGRYSYEQYF
J: TRBJ1-4; size: many; V: TRBV15; D: TRBD1; DNA: TGTGCCACCAGCAGGGACAGGGCGAATGAAAAACTGTTTTTT; CDR3: CATSRDRANEKLFF
J: TRBJ1-1; size: many; V: TRBV30; D: TRBD1; DNA: TGTGCCTGCTCAGGGGGCGGCACTGAAGCTTTCTTT; CDR3: CACSGGGTEAFF
J: TRBJ2-7; size: many; V: TRBV5-6; D: -; DNA: TGTGCCAGCAGCTTGGCCTTAGTTGGACAGAGCTCCTACGAGCAGTACTTC; CDR3: CASSLALVGQSSYEQYF
J: TRBJ1-4; size: many; V: TRBV29-1; D: -; DNA: TGCAGCGTAAAAGCGGGGGCCGAAAAACTGTTTTTT; CDR3: CSVKAGAEKLFF
J: TRBJ2-3; size: -; V: TRBV7-9; D: -; DNA: TGTGCAAGTCGCTTTCGCGCGGGCCGACCGAACACAGATACGCAGTATTTT; CDR3: CASRFRAGRPNTDTQYF
J: TRBJ1-1; size: many; V: TRBV5-6; D: -; DNA: TGTGCCAGCAGCTTGAATACAGACCGAAAAGCTTTCTTT; CDR3: CASSLNTDRKAFF
J: TRBJ2-7; size: few; V: TRBV2; D: TRBD2; DNA: TGTGCCAGCAAGGGCGCTAGCGGTCCCTACGAGCAGTACTTC; CDR3: CASKGASGPYEQYF
J: TRBJ2-7; size: many; V: TRBV19; D: TRBD1; DNA: TGTGCCAGTAGTATTGCGGGGACAGGAGCCTACGAGCAGTACTTC; CDR3: CASSIAGTGAYEQYF
J: TRBJ1-2; size: many; V: TRBV18; D: -; DNA: TGTGCCAGCTCACCAACGGGGAGCTATGGCTACACCTTC; CDR3: CASSPTGSYGYTF
J: TRBJ2-1; size: many; V: TRBV5-4; D: -; DNA: TGTGCCAGCAGCCTCCCACCATGGCGGGAATTCCCCAATGAGCAGTTCTTC; CDR3: CASSLPPWREFPNEQFF
J: TRBJ1-1; size: many; V: TRBV7-6; D: -; DNA: TGTGCCAGCAGCTTAGAGGGTAGTGCTTTCTTT; CDR3: CASSLEGSAFF
J: TRBJ2-5; size: few; V: TRBV24-1; D: -; DNA: TGTGCCACCAGTGACACAGGAGGAGGGAAGACCCAGTACTTC; CDR3: CATSDTGGGKTQYF
J: TRBJ2-2; size: few; V: TRBV7-3; D: -; DNA: TGTGCCAGCAGCTTGGGACAGAACACCGGGGAGCTGTTTTTT; CDR3: CASSLGQNTGELFF
J: TRBJ2-7; size: few; V: TRBV6-5; D: -; DNA: TGTGCCAGCAGTTACTCTCGGCTAGCGTCCTACGAGCAGTACTTC; CDR3: CASSYSRLASYEQYF
J: TRBJ2-1; size: many; V: TRBV5-1; D: TRBD2; DNA: TGCGCCAGCAGCCCAAGCCGGACTAGCGGGGGGGCTGAAGAGCAGTTCTTC; CDR3: CASSPSRTSGGAEEQFF
J: TRBJ1-3; size: many; V: TRBV11-2; D: -; DNA: TGTGCCAGCAGCTTAGAAGTCGTTCCGGGTTCGGGAAACACCATATATTTT; CDR3: CASSLEVVPGSGNTIYF
J: TRBJ2-3; size: many; V: TRBV7-9; D: -; DNA: TGTGCCAGTGGGGCAGGGTGGAATACGCAGTATTTT; CDR3: CASGAGWNTQYF
J: TRBJ1-1; size: many; V: TRBV29-1; D: TRBD1; DNA: TGCAGCGGACACAGGGGGGAAGGCACTGAAGCTTTCTTT; CDR3: CSGHRGEGTEAFF
J: TRBJ1-1; size: few; V: TRBV11-3; D: -; DNA: TGTGCCAGCAGCCGTCACGGTCGCGGGAACACTGAAGCTTTCTTT; CDR3: CASSRHGRGNTEAFF
J: TRBJ1-2; size: many; V: TRBV5-5; D: TRBD1; DNA: TGTGCCAGCAGCTCCCCGGACAGGGAGAACTATGGCTACACCTTC; CDR3: CASSSPDRENYGYTF
J: TRBJ2-1; size: many; V: TRBV19; D: TRBD2; DNA: TGTGCCAGTAGTCGGGGACTAGCGGGAGATAATGAGCAGTTCTTC; CDR3: CASSRGLAGDNEQFF
J: TRBJ2-3; size: few; V: TRBV12-3/TRBV12-4; D: TRBD2; DNA: TGTGCCAGCAGTCTTACTAGCGGGGTAAACACAGATACGCAGTATTTT; CDR3: CASSLTSGVNTDTQYF
J: TRBJ2-7; size: many; V: TRBV7-2; D: -; DNA: TGTGCCAGCAGCCCCACGGGCTCCTACGAGCAGTACTTC; CDR3: CASSPTGSYEQYF
J: TRBJ2-1; size: many; V: TRBV6-5; D: TRBD2; DNA: TGTGCCAGCAGTTACTCGAGAGTCTCCCCTAGCGGGAGTATCTTC; CDR3: CASSYSRVSPSGSIF
J: TRBJ1-4; size: many; V: TRBV4-3; D: TRBD1; DNA: TGCGCCAGCAGCCGCCAGGGGGCAGGTAATGAAAAACTGTTTTTT; CDR3: CASSRQGAGNEKLFF
J: TRBJ2-2; size: many; V: TRBV10-3; D: TRBD2; DNA: TGTGCCATCAGTGAGTTTGCGGGAGTTGCCGGGGAGCTGTTTTTT; CDR3: CAISEFAGVAGELFF
J: TRBJ2-3; size: many; V: TRBV12-3/TRBV12-4; D: -; DNA: TGTGCCAGCAGTTTACAGGAAAGCACAGATACGCAGTATTTT; CDR3: CASSLQESTDTQYF
J: TRBJ2-7; size: many; V: TRBV5-1; D: TRBD1; DNA: TGCGCCAGCAGCACGACCGGGACAGGACCCGAGCAGTACTTC; CDR3: CASSTTGTGPEQYF
J: TRBJ1-2; size: many; V: TRBV6-2/TRBV6-3; D: TRBD1; DNA: TGTGCCAGCAGTTTCAACAGGGGTAAAGATTACGGCTACACCTTC; CDR3: CASSFNRGKDYGYTF
J: TRBJ2-1; size: many; V: TRBV5-5; D: TRBD2; DNA: TGTGCCAGCAGCCCCCAAGGACTAGACAATGAGCAGTTCTTC; CDR3: CASSPQGLDNEQFF
J: TRBJ2-7; size: many; V: TRBV7-9; D: -; DNA: TGTGCCAGCAGCGACATAGTCCTGGGCGAGCAGTACTTC; CDR3: CASSDIVLGEQYF
J: TRBJ1-1; size: many; V: TRBV7-8; D: -; DNA: TGTGCCAGCAGCCCTAGAGGTCTTCAGGGTGGAGCTAAGAACACTGAAGCTTTCTTT; CDR3: CASSPRGLQGGAKNTEAFF
J: TRBJ1-1; size: many; V: TRBV6-6; D: -; DNA: TGTGCCAGCAGCCTCGCCGGGGGGCGGACTGAAGCTTTCTTT; CDR3: CASSLAGGRTEAFF
J: TRBJ2-5; size: few; V: TRBV5-1; D: -; DNA: TGCGCCAGCAAGGGGGTCCGGGGAGGGGAGACCCAGTACTTC; CDR3: CASKGVRGGETQYF
J: TRBJ1-2; size: many; V: TRBV19; D: -; DNA: TGTGCCAGTAGTTCGACAAGGGGTCCCTATGGCTACACCTTC; CDR3: CASSSTRGPYGYTF
J: TRBJ2-6; size: many; V: TRBV5-1; D: -; DNA: TGCGCCAGCAGCCTCCAGGGCTCTGGGGCCAACGTCCTGACTTTC; CDR3: CASSLQGSGANVLTF
J: TRBJ1-4; size: medium-sized; V: TRBV12-3/TRBV12-4; D: -; DNA: TGTGCCAGCAGTTTATGGCTCCATCCGAATGAAAAACTGTTTTTT; CDR3: CASSLWLHPNEKLFF
J: TRBJ1-5; size: many; V: TRBV7-9; D: -; DNA: TGTGCCAGCAGCAAGCAGGGAGGTCAGCCCCAGCATTTT; CDR3: CASSKQGGQPQHF
J: TRBJ1-3; size: many; V: TRBV7-2; D: -; DNA: TGTGCCAGCAGCCCTCGGGGAAACACCATATATTTT; CDR3: CASSPRGNTIYF
J: TRBJ1-3; size: many; V: TRBV7-3; D: -; DNA: TGTGCCAGCAGCTTGGGGCCCTCTGCCTCTGGAAACACCATATATTTT; CDR3: CASSLGPSASGNTIYF
J: TRBJ1-2; size: many; V: TRBV6-2/TRBV6-3; D: -; DNA: TGTGCCAGCAGTTACGACGGGGTATATGGCTACACCTTC; CDR3: CASSYDGVYGYTF
J: TRBJ2-3; size: many; V: TRBV5-8; D: -; DNA: TGTGCCAGCAGCTTGGGCTACCCGGGCACAGATACGCAGTATTTT; CDR3: CASSLGYPGTDTQYF
J: TRBJ2-7; size: many; V: TRBV5-1; D: TRBD2; DNA: TGCGCCAGCAGCCCTGCCCCCGGGACTAGCGGGAGTAGCGAGCAGTACTTC; CDR3: CASSPAPGTSGSSEQYF